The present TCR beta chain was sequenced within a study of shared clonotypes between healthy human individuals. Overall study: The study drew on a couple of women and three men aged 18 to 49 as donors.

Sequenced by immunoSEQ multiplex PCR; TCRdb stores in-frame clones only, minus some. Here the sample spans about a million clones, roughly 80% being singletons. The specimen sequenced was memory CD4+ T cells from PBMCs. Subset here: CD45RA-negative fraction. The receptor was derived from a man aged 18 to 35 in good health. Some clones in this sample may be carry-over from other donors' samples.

The CDR3 sequence is CASSVGTEAFF. Written as DNA, the CDR3 is TGTGCCAGCAGTGTGGGAACGGAAGCTTTCTTT. The chain uses TRBV6-5 and TRBJ1-1, with no clear D. The CDR3 has 11 amino acids. Trimming shortened V by 5 bases and J by 8 bases, and 9 bases separated the two germline ends. The germline V gene encodes CDR1 MNHEY and CDR2 SVGAGI.